A single sample gave rise to the 2 T cell receptor beta chains below, sequenced in a study of monozygotic twins with inflammatory bowel disease. TCRdb reanalyzed the 5' RACE reads and collapses them to one entry per CDR3 protein, without DNA. The table lists a few hundred thousand distinct CDR3 sequences, with less than 6.5% in the top ten. The specimen sequenced was blood. The receptors here all came from a human donor with ulcerative colitis or Crohn's disease, or a healthy co-twin of an affected twin (not recorded which).

The chain carries TRBV20-1 and TRBJ2-7; TCRdb outputs TRBD2, but without DNA this stays unchecked. The germline gives CDR1 DFQATT, CDR2 SNEGSKA (reference sequence). The CDR3 runs to 15 residues. The CDR3 sequence is CSARAATSPHYEQYF.

The rearrangement links TRBV10-3 to TRBJ1-1; the TCRdb call, TRBD1, lacks DNA for checking. The CDR3 has 13 amino acids. Germline V CDR1 and CDR2: ENHRY, SYGVKD. CDR3 sequence reads: CAISGGTNTEAFF.